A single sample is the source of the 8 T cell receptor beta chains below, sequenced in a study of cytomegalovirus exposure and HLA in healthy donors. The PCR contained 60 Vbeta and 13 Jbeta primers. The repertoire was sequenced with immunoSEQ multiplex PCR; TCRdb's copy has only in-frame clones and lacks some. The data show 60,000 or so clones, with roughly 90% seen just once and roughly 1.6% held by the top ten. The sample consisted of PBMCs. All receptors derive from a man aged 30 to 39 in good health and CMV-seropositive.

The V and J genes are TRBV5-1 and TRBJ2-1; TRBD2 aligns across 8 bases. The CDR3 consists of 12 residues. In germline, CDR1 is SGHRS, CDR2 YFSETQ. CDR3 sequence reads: CASGDVGGPGFF. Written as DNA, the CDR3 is TGCGCTAGCGGGGACGTGGGAGGGCCCGGGTTCTTC. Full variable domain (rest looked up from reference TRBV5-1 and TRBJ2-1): KAGVTQTPRYLIKTRGQQVTLSCSPISGHRSVSWYQQTPGQGLQFLFEYFSETQRNKGNFPGRFSGRQFSNSRSEMNVSTLELGDSALYLCASGDVGGPGFFGPGTRLTVL.

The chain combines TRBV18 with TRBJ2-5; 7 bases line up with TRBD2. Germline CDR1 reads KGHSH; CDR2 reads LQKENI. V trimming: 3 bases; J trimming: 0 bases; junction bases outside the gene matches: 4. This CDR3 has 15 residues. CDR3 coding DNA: TGTGCCAGCTCACCTCAAGCGGGGTACCAAGAGACCCAGTACTTC. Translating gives CASSPQAGYQETQYF.

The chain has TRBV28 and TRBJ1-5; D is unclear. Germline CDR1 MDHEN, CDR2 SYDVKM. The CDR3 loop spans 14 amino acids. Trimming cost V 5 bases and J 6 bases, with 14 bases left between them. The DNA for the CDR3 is TGTGCCAGCAGTCAAATGGAAGACACTCAGCCCCAGCATTTT. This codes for CASSQMEDTQPQHF.

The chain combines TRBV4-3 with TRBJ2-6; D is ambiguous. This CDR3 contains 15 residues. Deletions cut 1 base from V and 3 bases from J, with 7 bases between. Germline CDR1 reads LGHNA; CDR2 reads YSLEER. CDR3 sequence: CASSQVFVGANVLTF. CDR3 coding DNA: TGCGCCAGCAGCCAAGTATTCGTTGGGGCCAACGTCCTGACTTTC.

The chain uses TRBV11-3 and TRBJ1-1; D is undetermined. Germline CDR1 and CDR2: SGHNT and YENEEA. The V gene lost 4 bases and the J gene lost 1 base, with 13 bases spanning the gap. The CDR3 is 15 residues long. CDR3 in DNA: TGTGCCAGCAGCTATTCTCCTACAGCGAACACTGAAGCTTTCTTT. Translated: CASSYSPTANTEAFF. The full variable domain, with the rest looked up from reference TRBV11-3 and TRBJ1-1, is EAGVVQSPRYKIIEKKQPVAFWCNPISGHNTLYWYLQNLGQGPELLIRYENEEAVDDSQLPKDRFSAERLKGVDSTLKIQPAELGDSAVYLCASSYSPTANTEAFFGQGTRLTVV.

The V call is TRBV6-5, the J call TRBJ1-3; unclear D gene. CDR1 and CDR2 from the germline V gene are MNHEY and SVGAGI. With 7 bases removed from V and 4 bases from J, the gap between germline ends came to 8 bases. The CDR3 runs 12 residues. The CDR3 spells CASTARGNTIYF. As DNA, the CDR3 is TGTGCCAGCACTGCTCGGGGAAACACCATATATTTT.

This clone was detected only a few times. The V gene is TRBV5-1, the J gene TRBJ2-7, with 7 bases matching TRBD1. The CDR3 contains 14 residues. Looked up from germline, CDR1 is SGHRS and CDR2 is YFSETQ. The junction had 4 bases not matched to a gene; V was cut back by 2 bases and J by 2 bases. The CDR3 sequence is CASSLRTGPYEQYF. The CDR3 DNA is TGCGCCAGCAGCTTACGGACAGGACCCTACGAGCAGTACTTC.

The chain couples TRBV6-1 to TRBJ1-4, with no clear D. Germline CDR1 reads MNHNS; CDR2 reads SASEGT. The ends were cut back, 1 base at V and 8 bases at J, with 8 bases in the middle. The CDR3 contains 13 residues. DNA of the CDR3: TGTGCCAGCAGTGAAGGGCTTGAAGAAAAACTGTTTTTT. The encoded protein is CASSEGLEEKLFF.